A selection of T cell receptor beta chains follows, all from one sample in a study of cytotoxic CD8 clonotypes in ibrutinib-treated CLL. The assay was immunoSEQ multiplex PCR, and TCRdb's table has in-frame clones only and misses some. In the table there are more than 2,500 clones, roughly four fifths of which are singletons. The sequences come from PBMCs, collected before ibrutinib treatment. All receptors derive from a human donor with chronic lymphocytic leukemia. Both conserved end residues are part of each CDR3. Fields, in order: CDR3 length, V gene, CDR3 protein.

CDR3 length: 15; V gene: TRBV5-1; CDR3 protein: CASSLTAGGGYEQYF
CDR3 length: 22; V gene: TRBV2; CDR3 protein: CASSGDWGRLAGALSSYNEQFF
CDR3 length: 17; V gene: TRBV5-5; CDR3 protein: CASSLSWVGTGPRGYTF
CDR3 length: 13; V gene: TRBV6-5; CDR3 protein: CASSSDLVYGYTF
CDR3 length: 13; V gene: TRBV2; CDR3 protein: CASSEGLWQPQHF
CDR3 length: 12; V gene: TRBV6-1; CDR3 protein: CASSRTTGELFF
CDR3 length: 13; V gene: TRBV19; CDR3 protein: CASWGEGANGYTF
CDR3 length: 15; V gene: TRBV6-6; CDR3 protein: CASSYARIAGNTIYF
CDR3 length: 14; V gene: TRBV9; CDR3 protein: CASSKGLAGYEQYF
CDR3 length: 14; V gene: TRBV10-3; CDR3 protein: CAISEVSSNQPQHF
CDR3 length: 17; V gene: TRBV14; CDR3 protein: CASSQERVDRVPYGYTF
CDR3 length: 15; V gene: TRBV7-9; CDR3 protein: CASSDRRGGAETQYF
CDR3 length: 13; V gene: TRBV7-8; CDR3 protein: CASSERDNYGYTF
CDR3 length: 16; V gene: TRBV4-1; CDR3 protein: CASSQDPGGRNYGYTF
CDR3 length: 15; V gene: TRBV5-5; CDR3 protein: CASSLIPGSGQPQHF
CDR3 length: 15; V gene: TRBV9; CDR3 protein: CASRLGQGASDTQYF
CDR3 length: 14; V gene: TRBV11-2; CDR3 protein: CASSSTRGAYEQYF
CDR3 length: 18; V gene: TRBV5-1; CDR3 protein: CASTYGQGTFSSTDTQYF
CDR3 length: 13; V gene: TRBV27; CDR3 protein: CASSLKGAYGYTF
CDR3 length: 13; V gene: TRBV9; CDR3 protein: CASSVGGNHEQYF
CDR3 length: 12; V gene: TRBV11-3; CDR3 protein: CASSSNGYEQYF
CDR3 length: 14; V gene: TRBV18; CDR3 protein: CASSTGTGGEKLFF
CDR3 length: 14; V gene: TRBV6-5; CDR3 protein: CASSYSLGVFGYTF
CDR3 length: 13; V gene: TRBV19; CDR3 protein: CASSEALNQPQHF
CDR3 length: 11; V gene: TRBV19; CDR3 protein: CASNQNTEAFF
CDR3 length: 15; V gene: TRBV5-4; CDR3 protein: CASSLERAGANVLTF
CDR3 length: 12; V gene: TRBV29-1; CDR3 protein: CSVDGNQETQYF
CDR3 length: 17; V gene: TRBV14; CDR3 protein: CASSHQAGTKGYNEQFF
CDR3 length: 14; V gene: TRBV6-1; CDR3 protein: CATTRQGMNTEAFF
CDR3 length: 14; V gene: TRBV5-8; CDR3 protein: CASSLVSGSYEQFF
CDR3 length: 14; V gene: TRBV16; CDR3 protein: CASSQKGGNQPQHF
CDR3 length: 15; V gene: TRBV19; CDR3 protein: CASSIAAPVNEKLFF
CDR3 length: 15; V gene: TRBV4-1; CDR3 protein: CASSQDGTGDWEQFF
CDR3 length: 17; V gene: TRBV5-1; CDR3 protein: CASSFGAVTGGEETQYF
CDR3 length: 14; V gene: TRBV19; CDR3 protein: CASSIGPGGSPLHF
CDR3 length: 16; V gene: TRBV6-6; CDR3 protein: CASSYSTSGGDNEQFF
CDR3 length: 17; V gene: TRBV11-2; CDR3 protein: CASSLAIAGRARETQYF
CDR3 length: 15; V gene: TRBV6-5; CDR3 protein: CASSYQTGAESPLHF
CDR3 length: 14; V gene: TRBV11-3; CDR3 protein: CASSAPGEGDTQYF
CDR3 length: 13; V gene: TRBV19; CDR3 protein: CASRKQGAEGYTF
CDR3 length: 14; V gene: TRBV2; CDR3 protein: CASSSIQGNTEAFF
CDR3 length: 13; V gene: TRBV6-4; CDR3 protein: CASSDGTNNEQFF
CDR3 length: 14; V gene: TRBV5-1; CDR3 protein: CASSVGQGDQPQHF
CDR3 length: 15; V gene: TRBV4-1; CDR3 protein: CASSPLSSGANVLTF
CDR3 length: 14; V gene: TRBV6-6; CDR3 protein: CASSYSQPTEKLFF